This T cell receptor beta chain was recovered during a study of memory CD4+ T cells and cytomegalovirus serostatus. V was clipped by 1 base and J by 7 bases, with 1 base between them. The CDR3 contains 11 residues. CDR1 is SEHNR, CDR2 FQNEAQ, per germline (reference sequence). The sort gate was single viable CD3+CD4+CD8-CD45RO+ cells for memory CD4+ T cells. In the study's own analysis: Out-of-frame sequences were removed, leaving around 2.2 million distinct TCRbeta sequences. The protocol was immunoSEQ multiplex PCR, while the TCRdb copy is restricted to in-frame clones and leaves out a portion. V, J and clone size were drawn from that table, and D and trimming were deduced from the DNA. Among about 43,000 clones listed, over 70% were seen once.

The specimen was memory CD4+ T cells from blood. This sequence was found in an adult in good health and CMV-seronegative. The chain couples TRBV7-9 to TRBJ1-4; D gene ambiguous. The CDR3 region has the DNA TGTGCCAGCAGCTTAGTTGAAAAACTGTTTTTT. Its protein product is CASSLVEKLFF.